This T cell receptor beta chain was sequenced in a study of cytomegalovirus exposure and HLA in healthy donors. In its sample, this clone was seen a few times. Its antigen is undetermined. The CDR3 spans 13 residues. CDR1 and CDR2 from the germline V gene are MGHRA and YSYEKL. V lost 3 bases and J lost 12, with 14 bases in between. TCRdb's copy holds only in-frame clones and misses some; the assay was immunoSEQ multiplex PCR. The profile covers approximately 140,000 clones, with roughly nine tenths appearing a single time and about 2.8% taken by the ten largest. Broader study findings: While the bulk of TCR sequences proved rare, some public TCRs turned up in many donors.

The specimen was PBMCs. This chain uses TRBV4-1 with TRBJ1-4; tentative D call: TRBD1 (5 bases). This receptor was obtained from a man younger than 30 in good health and CMV-seronegative. CDR3 residues: CASSHLSQGELFF. CDR3 coding DNA: TGCGCCAGCAGCCATCTCTCCCAGGGTGAACTGTTTTTT.